This T cell receptor (beta chain) emerged from a study of T cell responses to AZD1222 COVID-19 vaccine. General study findings and limits: Just a handful of AZD1222 recipients were seropositive at baseline. A mostly white British donor set with more females was recruited, and clonal diversity was possibly underestimated.

TCRdb's copy holds only in-frame clones and misses some; the assay was immunoSEQ multiplex PCR. The sample lists about 120,000 clones, about 90% occurring once. Comments on this clone: Its antigen is undetermined.

The CDR3 is 15 residues long. In germline, CDR1 is SGHRS, CDR2 YFSETQ. Trimming took 4 bases from V and 4 from J; bases not matched to a gene: 10. The chain is built from TRBV5-1 and TRBJ1-2, with 7 bases lining up with TRBD1. Source: peripheral blood, taken on day 0 of AZD1222 vaccination. This sequence was found in an adult in good health. The CDR3 loop is CASSETGLRSYGYTF. CDR3 DNA: TGCGCCAGCAGCGAGACAGGGTTGCGAAGCTATGGCTACACCTTC.